What follows describes a single T cell receptor beta chain. Those who participated ranged in age from about 18 to 89 years and resided in about two dozen US areas. This entry belongs to a study of blood T cell repertoires in COVID-19. On the study more broadly: Sites in the United States, Italy and Spain provided acute and convalescent COVID-19 samples.

Assay used: immunoSEQ multiplex PCR; TCRdb lists only in-frame clones, some missing. The data show some 370,000 clones, roughly four fifths seen once. The V gene's germline CDR1 is SGHNT and CDR2 YENEEA. The CDR3 contains 16 residues. With V trimmed by 5 bases and J by 0 bases, 6 bases remained unmatched. What was sequenced was PBMCs or T cells enriched from blood (not recorded which). V usage is TRBV11-3 and J usage is TRBJ1-4, with 7 bases matching TRBD1. This receptor was taken from a woman in her forties or fifties who had recovered from COVID-19. The CDR3 reads CASSPRQGATNEKLFF. Here the CDR3 DNA reads TGTGCCAGCAGCCCGCGACAGGGAGCAACTAATGAAAAACTGTTTTTT.